This T cell receptor beta chain was obtained from a study of blood T cell repertoires in COVID-19. Study-wide context: Collection of acute and convalescent COVID-19 samples took place in the United States, Italy and Spain. In each case, the material was cDNA or gDNA derived from T cells, B-cell-depleted T cells, or PBMCs.

Authors' methods: By means of reference gene primer amplification, nucleated cell counts were estimated. The data were produced by immunoSEQ multiplex PCR, yet TCRdb's version contains in-frame clones alone and is incomplete. D and trimming were read from the DNA, whereas the V and J calls and clone size are those reported in that table. The sample has some 15,000 clones, approximately 88% seen once. The CDR3 spans 12 residues. J gave up 8 bases and V 10 bases, and 7 bases lay outside the gene matches. The J gene is TRBJ2-1, the V gene TRBV12-3 or TRBV12-4, with 8 bases identical to TRBD1. This TCR was recovered from a human donor in a cohort sampled during active COVID-19. What was sequenced was peripheral blood. The CDR3 DNA follows: TGTGCCACGAGACAGGGGTGGGATGAGCAGTTCTTC. It translates to CATRQGWDEQFF.